This is a list of T cell receptor beta chains from one sample in a study of CD8 T cells in Susac syndrome. TCRdb re-analysed the immunoSEQ multiplex PCR reads in MiXCR, keeping a single row per CDR3 protein. Among approximately 190,000 distinct CDR3 sequences, under 97% were seen once, and the ten largest hold roughly 0.098%. The sample consisted of CD4+ T cells from PBMCs. These TCRs come from a human donor with Susac syndrome. Each CDR3 is given with its conserved first and last residue. The order of the fields is clone size, V gene, CDR3 length, D gene, J gene, CDR3 DNA, CDR3 protein. The D gene is left open where the match is weak. Expanded clones are given a class, and other clones once, few, many or no size at all.

abundance: -; v_gene: TRBV4-1; len: 17; d_gene: -; j_gene: TRBJ1-1; CDR3nt: TGCGCCAGCAGCGGGGCACAGGGTGGGGTAGTAGGCACTGAAGCTTTCTTT; CDR3aa: CASSGAQGGVVGTEAFF
abundance: -; v_gene: TRBV15; len: 15; d_gene: -; j_gene: TRBJ2-5; CDR3nt: TGTGCCACCAGCAGAGATCGCATCTCTCAAGAGACCCAGTACTTC; CDR3aa: CATSRDRISQETQYF
abundance: -; v_gene: TRBV2; len: 13; d_gene: -; j_gene: TRBJ2-3; CDR3nt: TGTGCCAGCAGTGATGGGCACACAGATACGCAGTATTTT; CDR3aa: CASSDGHTDTQYF
abundance: -; v_gene: TRBV3-1; len: 12; d_gene: -; j_gene: TRBJ1-1; CDR3nt: TGTGCCAGCAGCCAAAGACGGGGAGAAGCTTTCTTT; CDR3aa: CASSQRRGEAFF
abundance: -; v_gene: TRBV19; len: 14; d_gene: -; j_gene: TRBJ1-2; CDR3nt: TGTGCCACCGAAGATGGGGGGCACCTTGGTGGCTACACCTTC; CDR3aa: CATEDGGHLGGYTF
abundance: -; v_gene: TRBV20-1; len: 13; d_gene: -; j_gene: TRBJ1-1; CDR3nt: TGCAGTGCTAGAGAAAGGGCCAACACTGAAGCTTTCTTT; CDR3aa: CSARERANTEAFF
abundance: -; v_gene: TRBV20-1; len: 11; d_gene: -; j_gene: TRBJ1-1; CDR3nt: TGCAGTGCCCCTGGGCGGGGTGAAGCTTTCTTT; CDR3aa: CSAPGRGEAFF
abundance: -; v_gene: TRBV7-2; len: 14; d_gene: -; j_gene: TRBJ2-3; CDR3nt: TGTGCCAGCAGCCTTACGGGCTTCACAGATACGCAGTATTTT; CDR3aa: CASSLTGFTDTQYF
abundance: -; v_gene: TRBV7-9; len: 16; d_gene: -; j_gene: TRBJ1-5; CDR3nt: TGTGCCAGCAGCTTAGAAGGGCAGTCTAGCAATCAGCCCCAGCATTTT; CDR3aa: CASSLEGQSSNQPQHF
abundance: once; v_gene: TRBV6-5; len: 11; d_gene: TRBD2; j_gene: TRBJ2-1; CDR3nt: TGTGCCAGCAGAGCCGGGGGGGCTCAGTTCTTC; CDR3aa: CASRAGGAQFF
abundance: -; v_gene: TRBV4-2; len: 17; d_gene: TRBD2; j_gene: TRBJ2-1; CDR3nt: TGTGCCAGCAGCCCAACCAGCCTAGCGGGGGGTTACAATGAGCAGTTCTTC; CDR3aa: CASSPTSLAGGYNEQFF
abundance: few; v_gene: TRBV6-5; len: 16; d_gene: TRBD1; j_gene: TRBJ1-1; CDR3nt: TGTGCCAGCAGTTCACTTCTCGGGACAGCGAACACTGAAGCTTTCTTT; CDR3aa: CASSSLLGTANTEAFF
abundance: -; v_gene: TRBV5-1; len: 14; d_gene: -; j_gene: TRBJ2-2; CDR3nt: TGCGCCAGCAGCTTGGGACAGGCGGCCGGGGAGCTGTTTTTT; CDR3aa: CASSLGQAAGELFF
abundance: -; v_gene: TRBV7-3; len: 17; d_gene: TRBD2; j_gene: TRBJ2-1; CDR3nt: TGTGCCAGCAGCTTTGGGGCACTAGCGGGGACATACAATGAGCAGTTCTTC; CDR3aa: CASSFGALAGTYNEQFF
abundance: -; v_gene: TRBV6-2/TRBV6-3; len: 18; d_gene: -; j_gene: TRBJ1-1; CDR3nt: TGTGCCAGCAGTTACGATCCTTGGACACCGACATTGAACACTGAAGCTTTCTTT; CDR3aa: CASSYDPWTPTLNTEAFF
abundance: -; v_gene: TRBV7-9; len: 12; d_gene: -; j_gene: TRBJ2-5; CDR3nt: TGTGCCAGCAGCGGGAGGCAAGAGACCCAGTACTTC; CDR3aa: CASSGRQETQYF
abundance: -; v_gene: TRBV29-1; len: 14; d_gene: TRBD1; j_gene: TRBJ1-1; CDR3nt: TGCAGCGTTGACCCCCGACAGGGCAACACTGAAGCTTTCTTT; CDR3aa: CSVDPRQGNTEAFF
abundance: -; v_gene: TRBV6-2/TRBV6-3; len: 13; d_gene: -; j_gene: TRBJ1-2; CDR3nt: TGTGCCAGCAGCCTTCCCGATTACTATGGCTACACCTTC; CDR3aa: CASSLPDYYGYTF
abundance: -; v_gene: TRBV30; len: 13; d_gene: -; j_gene: TRBJ1-2; CDR3nt: TGTGCCTGGAGTGTCGGTTCAACGTATGGCTACACCTTC; CDR3aa: CAWSVGSTYGYTF
abundance: -; v_gene: TRBV7-8; len: 16; d_gene: TRBD1; j_gene: TRBJ2-2; CDR3nt: TGTGCCAGCAGCTTCCGAGACAGGGTGACCACCGGGGAGCTGTTTTTT; CDR3aa: CASSFRDRVTTGELFF
abundance: -; v_gene: TRBV19; len: 12; d_gene: TRBD1; j_gene: TRBJ2-7; CDR3nt: TGTGCCAGTAAACAGGGGTCCTACGAGCAGTACTTC; CDR3aa: CASKQGSYEQYF
abundance: once; v_gene: TRBV30; len: 14; d_gene: TRBD1; j_gene: TRBJ1-5; CDR3nt: TGTGCCTGGAGTGTAGGGACAGTCAATCAGCCCCAGCATTTT; CDR3aa: CAWSVGTVNQPQHF
abundance: -; v_gene: TRBV4-3; len: 16; d_gene: TRBD1; j_gene: TRBJ1-1; CDR3nt: TGCGCCAGCAGCCAAGCTCGGGGACAGGGGTACACTGAAGCTTTCTTT; CDR3aa: CASSQARGQGYTEAFF
abundance: -; v_gene: TRBV20-1; len: 12; d_gene: -; j_gene: TRBJ1-2; CDR3nt: TGCAGTGCCGCGAGAGAGGCCTATGGCTACACCTTC; CDR3aa: CSAAREAYGYTF
abundance: -; v_gene: TRBV19; len: 13; d_gene: TRBD1; j_gene: TRBJ1-2; CDR3nt: TGTGCCAGTAGTGCCCAGACAGGGTGGGGCTACACCTTC; CDR3aa: CASSAQTGWGYTF
abundance: -; v_gene: TRBV12-3/TRBV12-4; len: 15; d_gene: TRBD1; j_gene: TRBJ1-1; CDR3nt: TGTGCCAGCAGCCCAAACAGGGGAGTGAACACTGAAGCTTTCTTT; CDR3aa: CASSPNRGVNTEAFF
abundance: -; v_gene: TRBV29-1; len: 15; d_gene: -; j_gene: TRBJ2-5; CDR3nt: TGCAGCGTTAGAATGCAGGGCCGGGGGCAAGAGACCCAGTACTTC; CDR3aa: CSVRMQGRGQETQYF
abundance: -; v_gene: TRBV20-1; len: 12; d_gene: -; j_gene: TRBJ2-1; CDR3nt: TGCAGTTCAAGGGCGATAGGTTCTGAGCAGTTCTTC; CDR3aa: CSSRAIGSEQFF
abundance: -; v_gene: TRBV2; len: 13; d_gene: -; j_gene: TRBJ1-5; CDR3nt: TGTGCCAGCAGACGGGGAAACAATCAGCCCCAGCATTTT; CDR3aa: CASRRGNNQPQHF
abundance: -; v_gene: TRBV20-1; len: 16; d_gene: -; j_gene: TRBJ2-1; CDR3nt: TGCAGTGCTAACCCCAGGGGAGGTTTGTCCTACAATGAGCAGTTCTTC; CDR3aa: CSANPRGGLSYNEQFF
abundance: -; v_gene: TRBV11-2; len: 15; d_gene: TRBD1; j_gene: TRBJ2-3; CDR3nt: TGTGCCAGCAGCGAGGGGGCGACTCACACAGATACGCAGTATTTT; CDR3aa: CASSEGATHTDTQYF
abundance: once; v_gene: TRBV4-3; len: 14; d_gene: TRBD1; j_gene: TRBJ2-2; CDR3nt: TGCGCCAGCAGCCAAGAACAGGGGTTCGGGGAGCTGTTTTTT; CDR3aa: CASSQEQGFGELFF
abundance: few; v_gene: TRBV5-1; len: 12; d_gene: -; j_gene: TRBJ2-7; CDR3nt: TGTGCCAGCAGCTTGGGCGGTTACGAGCAGTACTTC; CDR3aa: CASSLGGYEQYF
abundance: -; v_gene: TRBV19; len: 16; d_gene: -; j_gene: TRBJ2-2; CDR3nt: TGTGCCAGTAGGAGGGGGACACGGGAGGTCACCGGGGAGCTGTTTTTT; CDR3aa: CASRRGTREVTGELFF
abundance: once; v_gene: TRBV3-1; len: 15; d_gene: -; j_gene: TRBJ2-1; CDR3nt: TGTGCCAGCAGCCAATATGGGGGGCCCTACAATGAGCAGTTCTTC; CDR3aa: CASSQYGGPYNEQFF
abundance: -; v_gene: TRBV30; len: 12; d_gene: -; j_gene: TRBJ1-1; CDR3nt: TGTGCCTGGAAACAGGAGAACACTGAAGCTTTCTTT; CDR3aa: CAWKQENTEAFF
abundance: -; v_gene: TRBV15; len: 15; d_gene: -; j_gene: TRBJ2-1; CDR3nt: TGTGCCACCAGCAGTAGGGCGGGGTCCTACAATGAGCAGTTCTTC; CDR3aa: CATSSRAGSYNEQFF
abundance: -; v_gene: TRBV30; len: 14; d_gene: -; j_gene: TRBJ1-4; CDR3nt: TGTGCCTGGAGGGGCGGACTTACTAATGAAAAACTGTTTTTT; CDR3aa: CAWRGGLTNEKLFF
abundance: -; v_gene: TRBV12-3/TRBV12-4; len: 14; d_gene: -; j_gene: TRBJ1-6; CDR3nt: TGTGCCAGCAAAGAAGACAGGTATAATTCACCCCTCCACTTT; CDR3aa: CASKEDRYNSPLHF
abundance: once; v_gene: TRBV28; len: 14; d_gene: -; j_gene: TRBJ2-7; CDR3nt: TGTGCCAGCAGTCCTCCCGGGTCCATCTACGAGCAGTACTTC; CDR3aa: CASSPPGSIYEQYF
abundance: -; v_gene: TRBV7-2; len: 17; d_gene: TRBD2; j_gene: TRBJ2-6; CDR3nt: TGTGCCAGCAGCTTACGCGGGGGGGCCTCTGGGGCCAACGTCCTGACTTTC; CDR3aa: CASSLRGGASGANVLTF